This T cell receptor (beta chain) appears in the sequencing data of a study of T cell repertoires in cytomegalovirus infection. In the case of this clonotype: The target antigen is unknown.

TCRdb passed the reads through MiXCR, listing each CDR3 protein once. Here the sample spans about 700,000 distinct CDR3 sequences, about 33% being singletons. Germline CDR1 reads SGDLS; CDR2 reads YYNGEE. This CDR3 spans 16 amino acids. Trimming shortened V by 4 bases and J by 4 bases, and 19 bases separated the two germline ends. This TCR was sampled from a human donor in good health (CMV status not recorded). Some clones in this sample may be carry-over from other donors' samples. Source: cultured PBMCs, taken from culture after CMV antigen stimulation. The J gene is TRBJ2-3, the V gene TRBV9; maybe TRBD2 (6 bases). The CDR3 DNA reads TGTGCCAGCAGCTTCGCTCCCGGGACTGGCGCAGATACGCAGTATTTT. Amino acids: CASSFAPGTGADTQYF. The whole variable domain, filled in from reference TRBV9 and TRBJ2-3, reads DSGVTQTPKHLITATGQRVTLRCSPRSGDLSVYWYQQSLDQGLQFLIQYYNGEERAKGNILERFSAQQFPDLHSELNLSSLELGDSALYFCASSFAPGTGADTQYFGPGTRLTVL.